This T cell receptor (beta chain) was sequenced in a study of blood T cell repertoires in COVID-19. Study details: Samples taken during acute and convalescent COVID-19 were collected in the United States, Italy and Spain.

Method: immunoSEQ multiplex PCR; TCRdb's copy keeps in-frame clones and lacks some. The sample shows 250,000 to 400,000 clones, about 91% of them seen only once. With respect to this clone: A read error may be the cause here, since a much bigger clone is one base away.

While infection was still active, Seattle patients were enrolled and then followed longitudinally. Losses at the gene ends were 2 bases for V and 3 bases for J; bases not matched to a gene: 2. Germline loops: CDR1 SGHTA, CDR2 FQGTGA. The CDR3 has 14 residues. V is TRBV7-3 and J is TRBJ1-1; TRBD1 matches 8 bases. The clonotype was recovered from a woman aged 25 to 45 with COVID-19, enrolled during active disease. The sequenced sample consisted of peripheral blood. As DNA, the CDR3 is TGTGCCAGCAGCTTACAGGGGGCGCACACTGAAGCTTTCTTT. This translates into CASSLQGAHTEAFF. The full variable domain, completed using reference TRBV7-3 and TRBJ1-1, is GAGVSQTPSNKVTEKGKYVELRCDPISGHTALYWYRQSLGQGPEFLIYFQGTGAADDSGLPNDRFFAVRPEGSVSTLKIQRTERGDSAVYLCASSLQGAHTEAFFGQGTRLTVV.